What follows describes a single TCR beta chain. Its antigen is still unknown. The donors, aged roughly 6 to 95, were healthy Caucasians from Russia. A J-beta primer mix and a sample-barcoded 5' primer were used in a second PCR of roughly 7 to 12 cycles. TCRdb used MiXCR to reprocess the 5' RACE reads, holding one entry per CDR3 protein. The sample contains 600,000 or so distinct CDR3 sequences, approximately 30% of which appear only once. This specimen comes from a study of blood T cells in healthy people across ages. About the research overall: Every two T cells gave about one barcoded beta molecule via template switching.

The V end was cut by 5 bases, the J end by 4 bases, with 17 bases between. Germline CDR1 reads MNHNY; CDR2 reads SVGAGI (reference sequence). The CDR3 is made up of 15 amino acids. Findings and limits, study-wide: Naive and antigen-experienced cells were not separated, limiting conclusive comparison. Age advanced and TCR beta diversity per million T cells fell, roughly linearly.

The V call is TRBV6-6, the J call TRBJ2-5, with D maybe TRBD1 (6 bases). The TCR sequence derives from a woman older than 75 in good health. Sequenced: blood. CDR3 DNA: TGTGCCAGCAGTACCGGACAGCCGGTCGGAGAGACCCAGTACTTC. Protein product: CASSTGQPVGETQYF.